These T cell receptor beta chains were read from a single sample in a study of cytomegalovirus exposure and HLA in healthy donors. Sequencing was performed with immunoSEQ multiplex PCR; in TCRdb, only in-frame clones are kept and a portion is missing. The data hold just under 75,000 clones, with roughly 93% observed a single time. Material for sequencing was PBMCs. The receptor source for this set is a woman aged 18-30 years in good health and CMV-seropositive. The CDR3 runs from the conserved cysteine through the conserved F or W. A D gene is named only where the DNA matches it firmly. Part of the rows lack a size; the others show once, few, many or a class for expanded clones.

CDR3nt: TGTGCCAGCAGTAACGACAGGGCTAACTATGGCTACACCTTC; CDR3aa: CASSNDRANYGYTF; d_gene: TRBD1; v_gene: TRBV6-5; j_gene: TRBJ1-2; abundance: -
CDR3nt: TGCGCCAGCAGCTCGCAGAGGGGGGATACGCAGTATTTT; CDR3aa: CASSSQRGDTQYF; d_gene: -; v_gene: TRBV5-1; j_gene: TRBJ2-3; abundance: once
CDR3nt: TGTGCCAGCAGCTTGGGTGGACAGAACACCGGGGAGCTGTTTTTT; CDR3aa: CASSLGGQNTGELFF; d_gene: -; v_gene: TRBV5-4; j_gene: TRBJ2-2; abundance: -
CDR3nt: TGTGCCAGCAGCGTAGGGGTGGGCGGGCTACCCGGGGAGCTGTTTTTT; CDR3aa: CASSVGVGGLPGELFF; d_gene: -; v_gene: TRBV9; j_gene: TRBJ2-2; abundance: once
CDR3nt: TGTGCCAGCAGCGAGGAGTTCAGTCAAGGAGAAGCTTTCTTT; CDR3aa: CASSEEFSQGEAFF; d_gene: -; v_gene: TRBV6-5; j_gene: TRBJ1-1; abundance: -
CDR3nt: TGTGCCAGCACTTCTCTGACGGGTGAGCAGTACTTC; CDR3aa: CASTSLTGEQYF; d_gene: -; v_gene: TRBV6-5; j_gene: TRBJ2-7; abundance: -
CDR3nt: TGTGCCAGCAGCTTGTCAGGGGTACAAGAGACCCAGTACTTC; CDR3aa: CASSLSGVQETQYF; d_gene: -; v_gene: TRBV11-2; j_gene: TRBJ2-5; abundance: -
CDR3nt: TGTGCCAGCAGTTGGGGCCGAGTGGCGAACACTGAAGCTTTCTTT; CDR3aa: CASSWGRVANTEAFF; d_gene: -; v_gene: TRBV28; j_gene: TRBJ1-1; abundance: -
CDR3nt: TGTGCCAGCAGTACCCCCTGGACAGGGGGCAGGGATACGCAGTATTTT; CDR3aa: CASSTPWTGGRDTQYF; d_gene: TRBD1; v_gene: TRBV5-8; j_gene: TRBJ2-3; abundance: -
CDR3nt: TGTGCCAGCAAATTTCGGCGGAGCGACGAGCAGTACTTC; CDR3aa: CASKFRRSDEQYF; d_gene: -; v_gene: TRBV6-5; j_gene: TRBJ2-7; abundance: -
CDR3nt: TGCGCCAGCAGCCCCAGCCACGAGGACGAGCAGTACTTC; CDR3aa: CASSPSHEDEQYF; d_gene: -; v_gene: TRBV4-3; j_gene: TRBJ2-7; abundance: -
CDR3nt: TGTGCCAGCAGTTCCCTAGCGGGGGCGACCTATGAGCAGTTCTTC; CDR3aa: CASSSLAGATYEQFF; d_gene: TRBD2; v_gene: TRBV6-5; j_gene: TRBJ2-1; abundance: -
CDR3nt: TGCGCCAGCAGAAGAACAGGGGTGGGCACAGATACGCAGTATTTT; CDR3aa: CASRRTGVGTDTQYF; d_gene: TRBD1; v_gene: TRBV5-1; j_gene: TRBJ2-3; abundance: -
CDR3nt: TGTGCCAGCTCAATCGACAGGGTGAACTCTGAAGCTTTCTTT; CDR3aa: CASSIDRVNSEAFF; d_gene: TRBD1; v_gene: TRBV18; j_gene: TRBJ1-1; abundance: -